Below, 5 T cell receptor beta chains from the same sample are listed, as sequenced in a study of blood T cell repertoires in COVID-19. Some clones are missing from TCRdb's copy, which holds only in-frame ones; the method was immunoSEQ multiplex PCR. The sample yields roughly 310,000 clones, 70% to 90% seen once. The specimen sequenced was peripheral blood. The receptors shown here come from a woman in her forties or fifties with active or convalescent COVID-19.

This chain connects TRBV6-4 to TRBJ1-4, with TRBD1 matching over 7 bases. Trimming took 6 bases from V and 7 from J; bases not matched to a gene: 11. Germline CDR1 is MRHNA and CDR2 is SNTAGT. This CDR3 is 15 amino acids long. The CDR3 region has the DNA TGTGCCAGCAGCCCGAAAGGGGGCGCCGGTGAAAAACTGTTTTTT. It specifies CASSPKGGAGEKLFF.

The V gene is TRBV11-3, the J gene TRBJ2-3; 8 bases map to TRBD2. CDR3 length: 16 residues. CDR1 is SGHNT, CDR2 YENEEA, per germline. V was clipped by 2 bases and J by 5 bases; unmatched bases: 9. CDR3 in amino acids: CASSLFSGGAVDTQYF. The CDR3 coding sequence is TGTGCCAGCAGCTTATTTTCGGGGGGGGCCGTAGATACGCAGTATTTT.

The V and J genes are TRBV9 and TRBJ2-6, with D hard to call. Germline-derived CDR1 and CDR2 are SGDLS and YYNGEE. V lost 0 bases, J lost 1 base, and 8 bases lay in between. The CDR3 is 16 amino acids. CDR3 sequence (DNA): TGTGCCAGCAGCGTAGGGTCACTATCTGGGGCCAACGTCCTGACTTTC. Its translation is CASSVGSLSGANVLTF.

The V gene is TRBV29-1, the J gene TRBJ1-1, with 10 bases fitting TRBD1. CDR1 and CDR2 (germline): SQVTM, ANQGSEA. The CDR3 runs to 13 residues. V lost 7 bases and J lost 10; bases outside the gene matches: 12. In DNA, the CDR3 is TGCAGCGCCTGGACAGGGGGGCTTTTCGGAGCTTTCTTT. Translation: CSAWTGGLFGAFF.

This clone was seen a handful of times. V is TRBV7-9 and J is TRBJ2-7, with D possibly TRBD1 on 6 matching bases. The CDR3 loop spans 15 amino acids. Germline-derived CDR1 and CDR2 are SEHNR and FQNEAQ (reference sequence). Trimming cost V 5 bases and J 0 bases, with 14 bases left between them. The CDR3 sequence: CASSHEDRNSYEQYF. In DNA, the CDR3 is TGTGCCAGCAGCCACGAGGACAGAAACTCCTACGAGCAGTACTTC.